This T cell receptor beta chain was observed in a study of control samples from healthy donors and cancer patients. CDR3 length equals 16 residues. Sequencing was performed with immunoSEQ multiplex PCR; in TCRdb, only in-frame clones are kept and a portion is missing. The top ten hold around 3% of the sample, which has about 100,000 clones, approximately 92% seen once. The receptor was derived from a human donor in good health. The donor label of this sample is uncertain. Sequencing was done on a sample of blood. V usage is TRBV21-1 and J usage is TRBJ1-1; the table's D call TRBD1 went unverified against the DNA. TRBV21-1 has pseudogene status. The CDR3 DNA follows: TGTGCCAGCAGCCCCCGGGACAGGGACTCGAACACTGAAGCTTTCTTT. It translates to CASSPRDRDSNTEAFF.